This T cell receptor beta chain was recovered during a study of blood T cell repertoires in COVID-19. Study-level information: Acute-phase and convalescent COVID-19 samples originated in the United States, Italy and Spain. PBMCs, B-cell-depleted T cells, or T cells were the source of the cDNA or gDNA that made up the material.

As handled by the study authors: Researchers report that nucleated cell counts were estimated from reference gene primer amplification. Assay: immunoSEQ multiplex PCR; the TCRdb copy retains only in-frame clones and omits some. V, J and clone size are taken as reported in that table, and D and trimming were inferred from the DNA itself. The sample holds some 240,000 clones; about nine tenths are singletons and the top ten take approximately 7.6%. The junction had 5 bases not matched to a gene; V was cut back by 9 bases and J by 2 bases. The germline V gene has CDR1 MNHEY and CDR2 SVGAGI. The CDR3 loop spans 14 amino acids.

V is TRBV6-5 and J is TRBJ2-7, with 12 nucleotides matching TRBD1. Source material: peripheral blood. This clonotype was obtained from a man aged 60 to 69 who had recovered from COVID-19. DNA for the CDR3: TGTGCCAGTACCGGGACAGGGGGCACCTACGAGCAGTACTTC. This translates into CASTGTGGTYEQYF.